This TCR beta chain was recorded in a study of T cells in Graves' hyperthyroidism and ophthalmopathy. Concerning this clonotype: The antigen is unknown.

TCR beta CDR3 regions were amplified from RNA. The HTBI set primed first-round TCR CDR3 RT-PCR. TCRdb reprocessed the multiplex PCR reads with MiXCR, giving one entry per CDR3 protein. The sample has hundreds of thousands of distinct CDR3 sequences, approximately 15% seen once. The study's findings and limits: The model foresaw ophthalmopathy a median roughly 6.6 months prior to onset.

Lactation, pregnancy, other autoimmune disease or uncontrolled infection excluded patients. Trimming took off 8 bases at V and 3 bases at J, with 14 bases between the two ends. There are 14 residues in the CDR3. From germline, CDR1 is LNHDA and CDR2 SQIVND (reference sequence). The source of this sequence is a young woman with Graves' hyperthyroidism. The sample was blood. V usage is TRBV19 and J usage is TRBJ1-5; D call uncertain. DNA for the CDR3: TGTGCCAGTGGAAGGGCCCGACTCAATCAGCCCCAGCATTTT. Its translation is CASGRARLNQPQHF.